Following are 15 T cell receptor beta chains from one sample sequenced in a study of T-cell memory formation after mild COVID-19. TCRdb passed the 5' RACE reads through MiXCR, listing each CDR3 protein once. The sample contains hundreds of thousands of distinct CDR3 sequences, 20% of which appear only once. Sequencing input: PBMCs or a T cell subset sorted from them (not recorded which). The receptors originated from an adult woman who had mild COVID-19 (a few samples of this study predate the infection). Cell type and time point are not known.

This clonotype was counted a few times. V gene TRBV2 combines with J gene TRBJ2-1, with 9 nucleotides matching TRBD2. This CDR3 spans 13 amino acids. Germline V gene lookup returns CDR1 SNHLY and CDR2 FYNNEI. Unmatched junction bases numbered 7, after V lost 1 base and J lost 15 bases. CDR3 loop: CASSEVVSGSPFF. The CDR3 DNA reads TGTGCCAGCAGTGAAGTGGTTAGCGGGAGCCCGTTCTTC.

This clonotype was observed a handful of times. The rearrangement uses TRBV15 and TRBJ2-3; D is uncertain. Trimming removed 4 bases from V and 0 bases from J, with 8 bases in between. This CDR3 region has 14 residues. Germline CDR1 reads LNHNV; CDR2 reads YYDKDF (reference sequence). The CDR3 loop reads CATSNFTSTDTQYF. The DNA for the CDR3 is TGTGCCACCAGCAACTTCACTAGCACAGATACGCAGTATTTT.

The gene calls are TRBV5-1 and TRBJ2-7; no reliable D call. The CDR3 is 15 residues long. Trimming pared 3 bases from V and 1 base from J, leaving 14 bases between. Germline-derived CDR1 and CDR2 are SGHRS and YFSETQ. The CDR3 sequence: CASSSLSTQSYEQYF. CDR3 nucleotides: TGCGCCAGCAGCTCCCTTTCGACTCAATCCTACGAGCAGTACTTC.

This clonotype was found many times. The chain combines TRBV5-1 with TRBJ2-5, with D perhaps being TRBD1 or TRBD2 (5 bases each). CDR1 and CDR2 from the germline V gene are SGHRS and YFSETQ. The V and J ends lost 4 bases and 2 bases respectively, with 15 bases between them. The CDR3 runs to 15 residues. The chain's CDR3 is CASSLVGDGQETQYF. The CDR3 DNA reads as TGCGCCAGCAGCCTGGTTGGGGACGGACAAGAGACCCAGTACTTC.

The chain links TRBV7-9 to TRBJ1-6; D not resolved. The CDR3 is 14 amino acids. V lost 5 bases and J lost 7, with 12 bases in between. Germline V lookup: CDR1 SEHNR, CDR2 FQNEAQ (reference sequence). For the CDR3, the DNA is TGTGCCAGCAGCGAATTTCAGGACAATTCACCCCTCCACTTT. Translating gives CASSEFQDNSPLHF.

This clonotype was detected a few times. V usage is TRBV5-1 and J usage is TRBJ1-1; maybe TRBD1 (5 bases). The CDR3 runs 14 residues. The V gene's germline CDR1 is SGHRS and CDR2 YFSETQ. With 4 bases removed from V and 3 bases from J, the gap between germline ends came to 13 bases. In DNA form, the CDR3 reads TGCGCCAGCAGCCAGACAGTGGGGGACACTGAAGCTTTCTTT. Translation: CASSQTVGDTEAFF.

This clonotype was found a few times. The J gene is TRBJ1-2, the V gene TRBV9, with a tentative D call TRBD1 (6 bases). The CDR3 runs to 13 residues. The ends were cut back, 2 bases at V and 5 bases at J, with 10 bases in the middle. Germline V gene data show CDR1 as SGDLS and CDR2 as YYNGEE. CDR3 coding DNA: TGTGCCAGCAGCGTCGGACAGACGTATGGCTACACCTTC. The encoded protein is CASSVGQTYGYTF.

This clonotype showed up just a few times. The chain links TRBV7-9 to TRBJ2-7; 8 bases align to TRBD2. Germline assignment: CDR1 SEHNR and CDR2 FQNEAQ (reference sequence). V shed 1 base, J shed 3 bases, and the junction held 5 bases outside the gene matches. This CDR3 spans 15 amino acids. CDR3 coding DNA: TGTGCCAGCAGCTTAGGTTACGGGGGGGACTACGAGCAGTACTTC. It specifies CASSLGYGGDYEQYF.

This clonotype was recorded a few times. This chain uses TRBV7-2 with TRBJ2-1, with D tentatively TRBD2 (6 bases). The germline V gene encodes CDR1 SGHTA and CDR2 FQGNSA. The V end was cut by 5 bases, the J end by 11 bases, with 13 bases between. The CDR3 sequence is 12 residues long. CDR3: CASSPRDQKQFF. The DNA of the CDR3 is TGTGCCAGCAGCCCGCGGGACCAAAAGCAGTTCTTC.

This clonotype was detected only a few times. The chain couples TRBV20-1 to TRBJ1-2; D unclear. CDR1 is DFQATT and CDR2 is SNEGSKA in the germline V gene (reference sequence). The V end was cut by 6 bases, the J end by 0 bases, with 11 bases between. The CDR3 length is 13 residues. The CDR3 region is CSATTGTNYGYTF. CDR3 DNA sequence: TGCAGTGCCACGACGGGAACTAACTATGGCTACACCTTC.

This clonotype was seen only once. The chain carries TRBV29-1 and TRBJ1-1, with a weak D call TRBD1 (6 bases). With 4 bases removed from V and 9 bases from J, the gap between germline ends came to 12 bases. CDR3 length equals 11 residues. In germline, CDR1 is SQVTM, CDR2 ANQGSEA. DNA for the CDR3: TGCAGCGTTGCCCGGGGGGGGCAAGCTTTCTTT. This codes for CSVARGGQAFF.

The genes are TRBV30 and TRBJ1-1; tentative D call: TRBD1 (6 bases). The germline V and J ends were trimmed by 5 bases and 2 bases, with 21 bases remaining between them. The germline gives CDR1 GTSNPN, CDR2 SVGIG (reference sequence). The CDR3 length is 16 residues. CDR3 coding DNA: TGTGCCTGGGACCTAGGGGGGGGCGCTCTCAACACTGAAGCTTTCTTT. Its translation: CAWDLGGGALNTEAFF.

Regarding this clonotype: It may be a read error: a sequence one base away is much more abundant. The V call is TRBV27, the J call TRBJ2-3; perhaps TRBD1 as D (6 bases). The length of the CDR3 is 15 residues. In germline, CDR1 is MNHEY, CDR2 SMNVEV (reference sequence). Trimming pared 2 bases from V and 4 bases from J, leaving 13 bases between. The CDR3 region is CASSLQGSPPDTQYF. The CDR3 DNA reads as TGTGCCAGCAGTTTACAGGGGAGCCCACCAGATACGCAGTATTTT.

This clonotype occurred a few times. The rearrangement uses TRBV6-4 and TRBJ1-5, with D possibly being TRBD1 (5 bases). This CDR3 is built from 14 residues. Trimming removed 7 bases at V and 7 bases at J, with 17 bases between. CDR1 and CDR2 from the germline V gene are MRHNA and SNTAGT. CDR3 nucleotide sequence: TGTGCCAGCACCTGCTCCGGGACGGGCCAGCCCCAGCATTTT. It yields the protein CASTCSGTGQPQHF.

The CDR3 nucleotides are TGTGCCAGCAGCCAACGGTCGGTGGAGGACGTCCATGGCTACACCTTC. This translates into CASSQRSVEDVHGYTF. The chain recombines TRBV3-1 with TRBJ1-2; D uncertain. The CDR3 consists of 16 residues. Germline CDR1 is LGHDT and CDR2 is YNNKEL (reference sequence). Trimming stripped 2 bases from V and 6 bases from J, with 19 bases between.